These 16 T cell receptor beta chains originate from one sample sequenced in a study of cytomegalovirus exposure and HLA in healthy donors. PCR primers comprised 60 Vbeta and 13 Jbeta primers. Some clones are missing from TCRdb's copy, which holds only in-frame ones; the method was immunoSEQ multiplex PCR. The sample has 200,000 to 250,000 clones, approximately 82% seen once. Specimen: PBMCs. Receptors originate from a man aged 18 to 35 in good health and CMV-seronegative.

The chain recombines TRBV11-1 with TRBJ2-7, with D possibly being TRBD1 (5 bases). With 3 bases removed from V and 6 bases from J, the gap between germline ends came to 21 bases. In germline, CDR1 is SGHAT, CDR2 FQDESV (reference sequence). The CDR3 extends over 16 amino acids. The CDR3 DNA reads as TGTGCCAGCAGCTTCATCGGTGCAGGGTCATCAGGCGAGCAGTACTTC. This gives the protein CASSFIGAGSSGEQYF. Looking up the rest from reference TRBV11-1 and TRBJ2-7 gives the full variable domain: EAEVAQSPRYKITEKSQAVAFWCDPISGHATLYWYRQILGQGPELLVQFQDESVVDDSQLPKDRFSAERLKGVDSTLKIQPAELGDSAMYLCASSFIGAGSSGEQYFGPGTRLTVT.

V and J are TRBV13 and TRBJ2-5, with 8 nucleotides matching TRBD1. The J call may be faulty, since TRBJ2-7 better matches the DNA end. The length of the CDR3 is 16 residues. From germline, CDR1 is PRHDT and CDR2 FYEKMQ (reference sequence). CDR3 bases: TGTGCCAGCAGCCGTTCAGTTGGGGACAGGCCCTACGAGCAGTACTTC. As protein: CASSRSVGDRPYEQYF.

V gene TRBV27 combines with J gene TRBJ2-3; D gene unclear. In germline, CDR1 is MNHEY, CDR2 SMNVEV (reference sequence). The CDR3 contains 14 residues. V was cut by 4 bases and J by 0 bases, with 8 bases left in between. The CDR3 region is CASSSPGSTDTQYF. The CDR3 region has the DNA TGTGCCAGCAGTTCTCCGGGTAGCACAGATACGCAGTATTTT.

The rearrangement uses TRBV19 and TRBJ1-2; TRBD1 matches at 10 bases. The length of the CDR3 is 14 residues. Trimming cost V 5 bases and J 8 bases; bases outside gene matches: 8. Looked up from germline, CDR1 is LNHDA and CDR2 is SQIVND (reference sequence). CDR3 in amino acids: CASSFKGQGKGYTF. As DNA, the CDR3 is TGTGCCAGTAGTTTCAAGGGACAGGGGAAGGGCTACACCTTC.

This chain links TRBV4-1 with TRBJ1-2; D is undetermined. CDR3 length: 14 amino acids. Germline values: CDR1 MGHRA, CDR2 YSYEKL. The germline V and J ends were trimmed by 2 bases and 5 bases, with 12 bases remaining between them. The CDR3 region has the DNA TGCGCCAGCAGCCAATTGTACGGAGGGTATGGCTACACCTTC. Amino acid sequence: CASSQLYGGYGYTF.

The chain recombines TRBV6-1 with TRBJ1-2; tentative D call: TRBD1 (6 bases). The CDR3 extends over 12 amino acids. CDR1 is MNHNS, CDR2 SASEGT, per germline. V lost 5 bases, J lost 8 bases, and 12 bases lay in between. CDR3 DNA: TGTGCCAGCAGTACCGGGACACTGGGCTACACCTTC. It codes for CASSTGTLGYTF.

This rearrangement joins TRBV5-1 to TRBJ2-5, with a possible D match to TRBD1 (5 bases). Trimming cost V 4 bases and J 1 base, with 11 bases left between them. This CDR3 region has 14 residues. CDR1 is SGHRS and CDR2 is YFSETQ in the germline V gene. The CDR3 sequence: CASSPWGLQETQYF. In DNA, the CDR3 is TGCGCCAGCAGCCCCTGGGGCCTCCAAGAGACCCAGTACTTC. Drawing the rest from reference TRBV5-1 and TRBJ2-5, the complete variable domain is KAGVTQTPRYLIKTRGQQVTLSCSPISGHRSVSWYQQTPGQGLQFLFEYFSETQRNKGNFPGRFSGRQFSNSRSEMNVSTLELGDSALYLCASSPWGLQETQYFGPGTRLLVL.

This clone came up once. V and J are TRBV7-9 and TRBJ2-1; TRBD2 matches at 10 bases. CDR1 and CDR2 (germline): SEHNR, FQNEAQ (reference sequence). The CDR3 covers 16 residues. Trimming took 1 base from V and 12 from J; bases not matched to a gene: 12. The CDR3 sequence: CASSLVGTPLAGGQFF. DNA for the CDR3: TGTGCCAGCAGCTTAGTGGGGACCCCTTTAGCGGGAGGGCAGTTCTTC.

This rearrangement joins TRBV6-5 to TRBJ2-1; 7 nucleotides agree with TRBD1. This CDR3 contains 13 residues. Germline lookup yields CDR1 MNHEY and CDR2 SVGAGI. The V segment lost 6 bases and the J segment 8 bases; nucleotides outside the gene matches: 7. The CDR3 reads CASSGRGWDEQFF. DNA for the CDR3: TGTGCCAGCAGCGGCAGGGGGTGGGATGAGCAGTTCTTC.

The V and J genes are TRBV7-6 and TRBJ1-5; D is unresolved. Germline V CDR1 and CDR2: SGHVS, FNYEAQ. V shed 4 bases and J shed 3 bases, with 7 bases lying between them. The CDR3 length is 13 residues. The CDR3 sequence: CASSSNTNQPQHF. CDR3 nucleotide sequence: TGTGCCAGCAGCTCCAACACCAATCAGCCCCAGCATTTT.

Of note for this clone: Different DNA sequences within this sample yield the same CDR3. CDR3 sequence reads: CASSSAGGYTEAFF. The CDR3, as DNA: TGCGCCAGCAGCTCGGCGGGAGGTTACACTGAAGCTTTCTTT. This sequence joins TRBV5-1 and TRBJ1-1; D is unresolved. V shed 3 bases and J shed 3 bases, with 12 bases lying between them. CDR3 size: 14 residues. CDR1 SGHRS and CDR2 YFSETQ come from the germline V gene. The whole variable domain, remainder taken from reference TRBV5-1 and TRBJ1-1, is KAGVTQTPRYLIKTRGQQVTLSCSPISGHRSVSWYQQTPGQGLQFLFEYFSETQRNKGNFPGRFSGRQFSNSRSEMNVSTLELGDSALYLCASSSAGGYTEAFFGQGTRLTVV.

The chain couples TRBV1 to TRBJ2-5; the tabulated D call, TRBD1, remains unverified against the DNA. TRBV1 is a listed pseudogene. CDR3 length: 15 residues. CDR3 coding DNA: TGCACCAGCAGCCAAGAAAGGGGAACCAAAGAGACCCAGTACTTC. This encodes CTSSQERGTKETQYF.

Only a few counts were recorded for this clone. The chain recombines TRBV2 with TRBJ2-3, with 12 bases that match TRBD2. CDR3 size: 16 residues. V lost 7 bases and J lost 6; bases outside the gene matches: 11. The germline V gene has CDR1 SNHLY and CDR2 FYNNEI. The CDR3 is CASTTTSGGSWDTQYF. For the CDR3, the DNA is TGTGCCAGCACCACTACTAGCGGGGGGTCCTGGGATACGCAGTATTTT.

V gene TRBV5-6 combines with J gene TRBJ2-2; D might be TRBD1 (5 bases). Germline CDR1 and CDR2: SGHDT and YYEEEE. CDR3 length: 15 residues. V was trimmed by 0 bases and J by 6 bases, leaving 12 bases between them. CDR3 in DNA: TGTGCCAGCAGCTTGGGTGAGACAGCATCCGGGGAGCTGTTTTTT. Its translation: CASSLGETASGELFF.

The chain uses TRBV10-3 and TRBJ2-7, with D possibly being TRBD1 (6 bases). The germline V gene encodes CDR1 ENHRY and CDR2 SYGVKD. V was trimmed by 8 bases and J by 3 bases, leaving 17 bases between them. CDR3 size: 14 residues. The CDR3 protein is CAICPSGRGYEQYF. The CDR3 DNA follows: TGTGCCATCTGTCCCTCGGGCAGGGGCTACGAGCAGTACTTC.

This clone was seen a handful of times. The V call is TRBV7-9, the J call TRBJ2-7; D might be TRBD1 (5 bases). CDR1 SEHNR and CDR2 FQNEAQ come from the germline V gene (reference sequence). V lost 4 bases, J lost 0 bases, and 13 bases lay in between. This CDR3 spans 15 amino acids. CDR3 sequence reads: CASSSRQTPSYEQYF. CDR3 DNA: TGTGCCAGCAGCTCACGACAGACCCCCTCCTACGAGCAGTACTTC.